These 8 T cell receptor beta chains share one sample of origin, sequenced in a study of Ad26.COV2.S vaccination and SARS-CoV-2 variants. Profiling relied on immunoSEQ multiplex PCR, and the TCRdb table lists in-frame clones only, not all of them. The table has some 250,000 clones, roughly 90% seen once; the top ten hold 9.5% to 12%. This sample's treatment: about 20 received Ad26.COV2.S at low or high dose, single or two shots; 5 received placebo; per-sample allocation not given. After the first vaccine or placebo injection, samples were drawn on day 63. The sample here was peripheral blood, taken in a trial of Ad26.COV2.S vaccine versus placebo. The receptor source for this set is a person aged 18 to 65 who received the Ad26.COV2.S COVID-19 vaccine or a placebo.

The chain joins TRBV12-3 or TRBV12-4 to TRBJ2-7, with D perhaps matching TRBD1 (6 bases). The V end was cut by 4 bases, the J end by 5 bases, with 12 bases between. The CDR3 is 13 residues long. The CDR3 DNA follows: TGTGCCAGCAGTTCCCACAGGGACCACGAGCAGTACTTC. As protein: CASSSHRDHEQYF.

V is TRBV6-2 or TRBV6-3 and J is TRBJ1-6; weak D call: TRBD1 (6 bases). CDR1 and CDR2 from the germline V gene are MNHEY and SVGEGT. V lost 5 bases and J 3 bases, leaving 8 bases between the germline ends. The CDR3 has 14 amino acids. DNA for the CDR3: TGTGCCAGCAGTGGGACACACTATAATTCACCCCTCCACTTT. This translates into CASSGTHYNSPLHF.

The table lists this clone with a count of one. The chain combines TRBV29-1 with TRBJ1-2; a possible D gene is TRBD1 (5 bases). The CDR3 covers 12 residues. The V gene's germline CDR1 is SQVTM and CDR2 ANQGSEA. With 3 bases removed from V and 8 bases from J, the gap between germline ends came to 13 bases. The CDR3 DNA reads TGCAGCGTTGATGAGGGGAGAGGAGGCTACACCTTC. Protein sequence: CSVDEGRGGYTF.

J is TRBJ1-2 and V is TRBV18; D gene unclear. Germline CDR1 reads KGHSH; CDR2 reads LQKENI. The V gene lost 2 bases and the J gene lost 3 bases, with 7 bases spanning the gap. This CDR3 has 13 residues. CDR3 coding DNA: TGTGCCAGCTCACCATTTGAGGACTATGGCTACACCTTC. Translation: CASSPFEDYGYTF.

V and J are TRBV6-1 and TRBJ2-3; D is undetermined. Per germline, CDR1 MNHNS and CDR2 SASEGT. Trimming pared 3 bases from V and 4 bases from J, leaving 14 bases between. The CDR3 has 15 amino acids. This chain's CDR3 is CASSEALVNADTQYF. In DNA form, the CDR3 reads TGTGCCAGCAGTGAGGCTTTGGTCAACGCAGATACGCAGTATTTT.

The rearrangement uses TRBV7-6 and TRBJ2-3; D perhaps matches TRBD2 (6 bases). Germline assignment: CDR1 SGHVS and CDR2 FNYEAQ. The CDR3 contains 15 residues. Deletions cut 3 bases from V and 0 bases from J, with 10 bases between. The CDR3 reads CASSFLADSTDTQYF. For the CDR3, the DNA is TGTGCCAGCAGCTTCTTAGCGGATAGCACAGATACGCAGTATTTT.

The chain links TRBV5-4 to TRBJ1-1, with D perhaps TRBD1 (5 bases). The CDR3 contains 13 residues. V was pared by 2 bases and J by 1 base, with 6 bases between. The V gene's germline CDR1 is SGHNT and CDR2 YYREEE (reference sequence). The CDR3 protein is CASSLDRNTEAFF. CDR3 nucleotides: TGTGCCAGCAGCTTAGACAGGAACACTGAAGCTTTCTTT.

The genes are TRBV7-2 and TRBJ2-2; a possible D gene is TRBD2 (6 bases). Germline lookup yields CDR1 SGHTA and CDR2 FQGNSA. V lost 1 base, J lost 4 bases, and 7 bases lay in between. This CDR3 spans 14 amino acids. The CDR3 sequence is CASSLGRATGELFF. The CDR3 DNA reads TGTGCCAGCAGCTTAGGGAGGGCCACCGGGGAGCTGTTTTTT.